The source of this T cell receptor (beta chain) is a study of shared clonotypes between healthy human individuals. In the study overall: Each donor's CD8 memory used one plate, CD8 naive two, each CD4 subset three. Overall study results and limits: Blood was the sole source, and tissue repertoires probably differ. Among a handful of donors, approximately 4.6% of naive CD4 clonotypes were found in common.

Data came from immunoSEQ multiplex PCR; TCRdb stores just in-frame clones and leaves some out. The sample holds about 2,200,000 clones; about 93% are singletons and the top ten take 1.5% to 2%. As defined, naive CD8 cells were CD45RO-negative and positively selected for CCR7, with terminally differentiated effector memory CD45RA+ cells excluded. The donor population consisted of healthy HIV-negative adults with no recent acute infections or vaccinations. V lost 2 bases to trimming and J lost 4 bases; unmatched junction nucleotides: 11. Germline values: CDR1 MDHEN, CDR2 SYDVKM. The CDR3 runs to 18 residues. As regards this clone: Its antigen is as yet unknown.

The receptor was isolated from a young man in good health. Some clones in this sample may be carry-over from other donors' samples. Material for sequencing was naive CD8+ T cells from PBMCs. The chain employs TRBV28 and TRBJ2-1, with TRBD2 matching over 10 bases. The CDR3 loop reads CASSLGRLAGSQYNEQFF. In DNA form, the CDR3 reads TGTGCCAGCAGTTTAGGGAGACTAGCGGGTAGCCAATACAATGAGCAGTTCTTC.